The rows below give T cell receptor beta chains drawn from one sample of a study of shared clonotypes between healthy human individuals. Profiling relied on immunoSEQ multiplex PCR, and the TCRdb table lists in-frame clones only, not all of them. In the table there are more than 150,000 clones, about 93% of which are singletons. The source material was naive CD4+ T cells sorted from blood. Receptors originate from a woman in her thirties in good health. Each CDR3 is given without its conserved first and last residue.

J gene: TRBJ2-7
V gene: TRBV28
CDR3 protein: ASSLTQGSYEQY

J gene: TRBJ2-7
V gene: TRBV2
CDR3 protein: ASTGDTYEQY

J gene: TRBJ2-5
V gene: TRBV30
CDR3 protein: AWTSGKEQY

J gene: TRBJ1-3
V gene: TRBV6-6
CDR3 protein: ASSYGAGNTIY

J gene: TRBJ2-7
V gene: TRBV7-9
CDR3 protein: ASSQELTGTRYEQY

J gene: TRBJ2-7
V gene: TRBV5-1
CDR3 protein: ASSLAGPLSYEQY

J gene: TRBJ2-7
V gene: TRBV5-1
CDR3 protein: ARIRDSGTGAYEQY

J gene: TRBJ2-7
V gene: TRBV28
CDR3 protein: ASSGTGRNEQY

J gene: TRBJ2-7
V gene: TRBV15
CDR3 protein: ATSRATGRYEQY

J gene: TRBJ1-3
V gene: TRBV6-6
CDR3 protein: ASSWTAGNTIY

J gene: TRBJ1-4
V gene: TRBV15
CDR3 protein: ATSRDPSATNEKLF

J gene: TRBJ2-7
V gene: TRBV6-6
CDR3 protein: ASSYSGTGSYEQY

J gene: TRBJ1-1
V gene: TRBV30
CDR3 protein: ASKAGTEAF

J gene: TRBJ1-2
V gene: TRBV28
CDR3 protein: ASGGDQFGYT

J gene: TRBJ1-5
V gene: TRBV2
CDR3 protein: ASSVLERSNQPQH